This is a list of T cell receptor beta chains from one sample in a study of early T cells in non-severe SARS-CoV-2 infection. TCRdb independently ran MiXCR on the 5' RACE reads; one entry per CDR3 protein. Among approximately 28,000 distinct CDR3 sequences listed, 4% to 6% were seen once. Input material: whole blood. These receptors were collected from an adult who was a healthcare worker with PCR-confirmed SARS-CoV-2 infection or an uninfected control (not recorded which). CDR3s include the opening cysteine and the closing phenylalanine or tryptophan. Each record gives: D gene, clone size, J gene, V gene, CDR3 DNA, CDR3 protein. D genes are given only for firm matches. Clone size, where shown, is once, few, many, or a class for clones that have expanded.

d_call: NA; clone_size: few; j_call: TRBJ1-1; v_call: TRBV7-6; cdr3_nt: TGTGCCAGCAGCTTACAACCCACCTCCGACAGGATCACTGAAGCTTTCTTT; cdr3_aa: CASSLQPTSDRITEAFF
d_call: TRBD1; clone_size: many; j_call: TRBJ2-2; v_call: TRBV4-1; cdr3_nt: TGCGCCAGCAGACTGGATGGGGGACAGGGTCCCACCGGGGAGCTGTTTTTT; cdr3_aa: CASRLDGGQGPTGELFF
d_call: TRBD1; clone_size: many; j_call: TRBJ2-4; v_call: TRBV5-4; cdr3_nt: TGTGCCAGCAGCTGGGACAGGGGAGCCAAAAACATTCAGTACTTC; cdr3_aa: CASSWDRGAKNIQYF
d_call: NA; clone_size: many; j_call: TRBJ2-1; v_call: TRBV6-2/TRBV6-3; cdr3_nt: TGTGCCAGTTCCCCCCTAGGATTGGAGCAGTTCTTC; cdr3_aa: CASSPLGLEQFF
d_call: NA; clone_size: few; j_call: TRBJ1-1; v_call: TRBV2; cdr3_nt: TGTGCCAGCTTCGGGAACACTGAAGCTTTCTTT; cdr3_aa: CASFGNTEAFF
d_call: NA; clone_size: many; j_call: TRBJ2-1; v_call: TRBV29-1; cdr3_nt: TGCAGCGTTGATAGAGGGGGTGAGCAGTTCTTC; cdr3_aa: CSVDRGGEQFF
d_call: TRBD1; clone_size: many; j_call: TRBJ1-1; v_call: TRBV3-1; cdr3_nt: TGTGCCAGCAGCGCAGGGACAGGGGTTGGTGAAGCTTTCTTT; cdr3_aa: CASSAGTGVGEAFF
d_call: TRBD1; clone_size: many; j_call: TRBJ1-2; v_call: TRBV6-1; cdr3_nt: TGTGCCAGCCGGACAGGGGGCAACTATGGCTACACCTTC; cdr3_aa: CASRTGGNYGYTF
d_call: TRBD1; clone_size: many; j_call: TRBJ1-2; v_call: TRBV12-3/TRBV12-4; cdr3_nt: TGTGCCAGCAGTCCCGGCGACAGGGGGCTAGAGGGCTACACCTTC; cdr3_aa: CASSPGDRGLEGYTF
d_call: NA; clone_size: many; j_call: TRBJ2-2; v_call: TRBV29-1; cdr3_nt: TGCAGCGTTGAGGAGAAAAGAACCGGGGAGCTGTTTTTT; cdr3_aa: CSVEEKRTGELFF
d_call: TRBD1; clone_size: NA; j_call: TRBJ2-7; v_call: TRBV27; cdr3_nt: TGTGCCAGCAGTTTAACCGGACAGGGGGGCTGGTACGAGCAGTACTTC; cdr3_aa: CASSLTGQGGWYEQYF
d_call: NA; clone_size: few; j_call: TRBJ1-5; v_call: TRBV6-1; cdr3_nt: TGTGCCAGCAGTGAAACGGGGGCAGAACAGCCCCAGCATTTT; cdr3_aa: CASSETGAEQPQHF
d_call: TRBD1; clone_size: many; j_call: TRBJ1-6; v_call: TRBV5-4; cdr3_nt: TGTGCCAGCAGCGGGGGACAGTTGAATTCACCCCTCCACTTT; cdr3_aa: CASSGGQLNSPLHF
d_call: NA; clone_size: many; j_call: TRBJ2-7; v_call: TRBV2; cdr3_nt: TGTGCCAGCAGTGAGAGCCGTTCCTACGAGCAGTACTTC; cdr3_aa: CASSESRSYEQYF
d_call: TRBD2; clone_size: few; j_call: TRBJ2-5; v_call: TRBV7-6; cdr3_nt: TGTGCCAGCAGCTTAGGGGCTAGCGGGGACCAAGAGACCCAGTACTTC; cdr3_aa: CASSLGASGDQETQYF
d_call: TRBD1; clone_size: many; j_call: TRBJ1-6; v_call: TRBV4-1; cdr3_nt: TGCGCCAGCAGCCAAGAAGGGGGCCCCAATTCACCCCTCCACTTT; cdr3_aa: CASSQEGGPNSPLHF
d_call: NA; clone_size: many; j_call: TRBJ2-7; v_call: TRBV11-2; cdr3_nt: TGTGCCAGCAGCCCCCGAGGGTACGAGCAGTACTTC; cdr3_aa: CASSPRGYEQYF
d_call: TRBD1; clone_size: many; j_call: TRBJ1-1; v_call: TRBV7-9; cdr3_nt: TGTGCCAGCAGCGCCCGGGACAGGGGCGAAGCTTTCTTT; cdr3_aa: CASSARDRGEAFF
d_call: NA; clone_size: NA; j_call: TRBJ2-4; v_call: TRBV13; cdr3_nt: TGTGCCAGCAGCCTATTGGGTGCCAAAAACATTCAGTACTTC; cdr3_aa: CASSLLGAKNIQYF
d_call: NA; clone_size: many; j_call: TRBJ1-5; v_call: TRBV9; cdr3_nt: TGTGCCAGCAGCGTAGATGGGGTTAACAATCAGCCCCAGCATTTT; cdr3_aa: CASSVDGVNNQPQHF
d_call: NA; clone_size: many; j_call: TRBJ1-4; v_call: TRBV11-2; cdr3_nt: TGTGCCAGCAGTTCAGTGCGGGGAACCGGTGAAAAACTGTTTTTT; cdr3_aa: CASSSVRGTGEKLFF
d_call: NA; clone_size: many; j_call: TRBJ1-5; v_call: TRBV6-1; cdr3_nt: TGTGCCAGCTCTCTGGAACGACACAATCAGCCCCAGCATTTT; cdr3_aa: CASSLERHNQPQHF
d_call: NA; clone_size: many; j_call: TRBJ2-3; v_call: TRBV11-2; cdr3_nt: TGTGCCAGCAGCCCCGGAGTAGTCCCAGATACGCAGTATTTT; cdr3_aa: CASSPGVVPDTQYF
d_call: TRBD1; clone_size: many; j_call: TRBJ2-3; v_call: TRBV6-1; cdr3_nt: TGTGCCAGCGGGTCCCGACAGGGGGCAAGCACAGATACGCAGTATTTT; cdr3_aa: CASGSRQGASTDTQYF
d_call: NA; clone_size: NA; j_call: TRBJ1-2; v_call: TRBV5-6; cdr3_nt: TGTGCCAGCAGCTTCGAGCAGGTTCGAGGCTACACCTTC; cdr3_aa: CASSFEQVRGYTF
d_call: NA; clone_size: many; j_call: TRBJ2-1; v_call: TRBV29-1; cdr3_nt: TGCACCAGCGTCGAGGCCTACCCCTACAATGAGCAGTTCTTC; cdr3_aa: CTSVEAYPYNEQFF
d_call: NA; clone_size: many; j_call: TRBJ2-5; v_call: TRBV20-1; cdr3_nt: TGCAGTGCTAGACCACTGGAGACCCAGTACTTC; cdr3_aa: CSARPLETQYF
d_call: NA; clone_size: few; j_call: TRBJ2-7; v_call: TRBV14; cdr3_nt: TGTGCCAGCACGTACGATAGCTCCTACGAGCAGTACTTC; cdr3_aa: CASTYDSSYEQYF
d_call: NA; clone_size: NA; j_call: TRBJ2-7; v_call: TRBV19; cdr3_nt: TGTGCCAGTAGTATCCAGGGAGGGGGGCTCTACGAGCAGTACTTC; cdr3_aa: CASSIQGGGLYEQYF
d_call: NA; clone_size: many; j_call: TRBJ2-3; v_call: TRBV6-1; cdr3_nt: TGTGCCAGCAGAGGGACAGATACGCAGTATTTT; cdr3_aa: CASRGTDTQYF
d_call: TRBD1; clone_size: NA; j_call: TRBJ2-5; v_call: TRBV11-2; cdr3_nt: TGTGCCAGCAGCTTAGGGGGGACAGCGCAAGAGACCCAGTACTTC; cdr3_aa: CASSLGGTAQETQYF
d_call: NA; clone_size: medium-sized; j_call: TRBJ1-4; v_call: TRBV20-1; cdr3_nt: TGCAGTGCTAGAGATCCGGGGAGGGGGGATCGGCTGTTTTTT; cdr3_aa: CSARDPGRGDRLFF
d_call: NA; clone_size: many; j_call: TRBJ2-2; v_call: TRBV15; cdr3_nt: TGTGCCACCAGCAGAGTGGGGTCCCGGGCCGCCGGGGAGCTGTTTTTT; cdr3_aa: CATSRVGSRAAGELFF
d_call: NA; clone_size: few; j_call: TRBJ2-3; v_call: TRBV7-9; cdr3_nt: TGTGCCAGCAGCTCCCCAGTTCTGGATACGCAGTATTTT; cdr3_aa: CASSSPVLDTQYF
d_call: TRBD1; clone_size: few; j_call: TRBJ2-7; v_call: TRBV7-2; cdr3_nt: TGTGCCAGCAGCCAGGGGTCCCGACAGGGGTCCTACGAGCAGTACTTC; cdr3_aa: CASSQGSRQGSYEQYF
d_call: TRBD1; clone_size: many; j_call: TRBJ1-4; v_call: TRBV4-3; cdr3_nt: TGCGCCAGCAGCCACCTAACAATGAGGGGGCAGGGTGAAAAACTGTTTTTT; cdr3_aa: CASSHLTMRGQGEKLFF
d_call: NA; clone_size: few; j_call: TRBJ2-5; v_call: TRBV11-2; cdr3_nt: TGTGCCAGCAGCTCCCAGGGGACCCCGTACCAAGAGACCCAGTACTTC; cdr3_aa: CASSSQGTPYQETQYF
d_call: TRBD2; clone_size: many; j_call: TRBJ2-1; v_call: TRBV2; cdr3_nt: TGTGCCAGCGTCGGGGAGGGCTCCTACAATGAGCAGTTCTTC; cdr3_aa: CASVGEGSYNEQFF
d_call: NA; clone_size: few; j_call: TRBJ2-7; v_call: TRBV20-1; cdr3_nt: TGCAGTGCGCCGGGACCGAACTCCTACGAGCAGTACTTC; cdr3_aa: CSAPGPNSYEQYF
d_call: TRBD1; clone_size: many; j_call: TRBJ2-1; v_call: TRBV6-6; cdr3_nt: TGTGCCAGCAGTAAACAGACAGGGTGGCAATTCTTC; cdr3_aa: CASSKQTGWQFF
d_call: TRBD2; clone_size: many; j_call: TRBJ2-2; v_call: TRBV11-1; cdr3_nt: TGTGCCAGCAGCGCCTTTGAGCGGGGGGCGAACACCGGGGAGCTGTTTTTT; cdr3_aa: CASSAFERGANTGELFF
d_call: TRBD1; clone_size: NA; j_call: TRBJ1-5; v_call: TRBV19; cdr3_nt: TGTGCCAGTAGGCGGCCGGGACAGGGGATTGGCGGCAATCAGCCCCAGCATTTT; cdr3_aa: CASRRPGQGIGGNQPQHF
d_call: NA; clone_size: many; j_call: TRBJ1-1; v_call: TRBV6-1; cdr3_nt: TGTGCCAGCATCTGGCACTTGAACACTGAAGCTTTCTTT; cdr3_aa: CASIWHLNTEAFF
d_call: NA; clone_size: many; j_call: TRBJ2-7; v_call: TRBV6-6; cdr3_nt: TGTGCCAGCAGTTACCGTACAGGTTCTCTCACCTACGAGCAGTACTTC; cdr3_aa: CASSYRTGSLTYEQYF
d_call: NA; clone_size: many; j_call: TRBJ2-1; v_call: TRBV29-1; cdr3_nt: TGCAGCGTTGTTGCGGCCTACAATGAGCAGTTCTTC; cdr3_aa: CSVVAAYNEQFF